The 6 T cell receptor beta chains presented below share a single source sample, sequenced in a study of spatial heterogeneity in lung cancer. Indicated time point: blood at routine non-recurrence follow-up after resection. Whole RNA came from tumor, nontumor lung or frozen PBMC and was sequenced without being sorted. TCRdb re-called the 5' RACE reads through MiXCR, storing one row per CDR3 protein. The data contain around 110,000 distinct CDR3 sequences, 9% to 15% of them seen just once; the ten biggest clones take up about 15%. This sample comprised PBMCs, obtained at follow-up. These receptors were collected from a male donor with early-stage non-small cell lung cancer.

This chain uses TRBV24-1 with TRBJ1-5; weak D call: TRBD1 (6 bases). The V gene lost 2 bases and the J gene lost 4 bases, with 17 bases spanning the gap. CDR3 size: 17 residues. Germline V gene lookup returns CDR1 KGHDR and CDR2 SFDVKD. CDR3 nucleotide sequence: TGTGCCACCAGTGATTCGTCCAGGGGAGATTGGAATCAGCCCCAGCATTTT. This translates into CATSDSSRGDWNQPQHF.

This clonotype was found many times. The chain employs TRBV20-1 and TRBJ1-5; TRBD1 matches 9 bases. Trimming at V came to 5 bases and at J to 7 bases, leaving 12 bases not matched to a gene. Germline V gene lookup returns CDR1 DFQATT and CDR2 SNEGSKA (reference sequence). The CDR3 runs to 15 residues. As DNA, the CDR3 is TGCAGTGCTGGAGCCCTGACAGGGGGGAGGCAGCCCCAGCATTTT. Amino acids: CSAGALTGGRQPQHF.

The table lists this clonotype with a count of one. This chain uses TRBV9 with TRBJ1-2; D gene uncertain. CDR1 and CDR2 (germline): SGDLS, YYNGEE. CDR3 length: 15 amino acids. V shed 0 bases and J shed 3 bases, with 12 bases lying between them. CDR3: CASSVDATTDYGYTF. The CDR3 nucleotides are TGTGCCAGCAGCGTAGACGCCACGACGGACTATGGCTACACCTTC.

This clonotype was seen a few times. The chain is built from TRBV20-1 and TRBJ1-1, with TRBD1 identical over 9 bases. Germline V gene data show CDR1 as DFQATT and CDR2 as SNEGSKA (reference sequence). J lost 5 bases, V lost 7 bases, and 11 bases had no gene match. CDR3 length: 14 residues. The CDR3 nucleotides read TGCAGTGGAGCGATTACAGGGGGCAGAACTGAAGCTTTCTTT. It is translated as CSGAITGGRTEAFF.

The chain has TRBV7-9 and TRBJ2-3; 10 bases agree with TRBD1. CDR3 length equals 15 residues. From germline, CDR1 is SEHNR and CDR2 FQNEAQ (reference sequence). After removal of 1 base from V and 7 bases from J, the junction contained 5 bases not matched to a gene. CDR3 sequence: CASSLGGQGTHTQYF. The CDR3 DNA reads as TGTGCCAGCAGCTTAGGGGGACAGGGGACGCATACGCAGTATTTT. The full variable domain, with the rest looked up from reference TRBV7-9 and TRBJ2-3, is DTGVSQNPRHKITKRGQNVTFRCDPISEHNRLYWYRQTLGQGPEFLTYFQNEAQLEKSRLLSDRFSAERPKGSFSTLEIQRTEQGDSAMYLCASSLGGQGTHTQYFGPGTRLTVL.

In its sample, this clonotype was seen many times. V is TRBV7-2 and J is TRBJ2-3; maybe TRBD2 (5 bases). Trimming cost V 4 bases and J 7 bases, with 18 bases left between them. From germline, CDR1 is SGHTA and CDR2 FQGNSA. The CDR3 has 15 residues. CDR3 amino acids: CASSYRRADVNTQYF. DNA of the CDR3: TGTGCCAGCAGCTACCGGCGGGCCGATGTAAATACGCAGTATTTT.